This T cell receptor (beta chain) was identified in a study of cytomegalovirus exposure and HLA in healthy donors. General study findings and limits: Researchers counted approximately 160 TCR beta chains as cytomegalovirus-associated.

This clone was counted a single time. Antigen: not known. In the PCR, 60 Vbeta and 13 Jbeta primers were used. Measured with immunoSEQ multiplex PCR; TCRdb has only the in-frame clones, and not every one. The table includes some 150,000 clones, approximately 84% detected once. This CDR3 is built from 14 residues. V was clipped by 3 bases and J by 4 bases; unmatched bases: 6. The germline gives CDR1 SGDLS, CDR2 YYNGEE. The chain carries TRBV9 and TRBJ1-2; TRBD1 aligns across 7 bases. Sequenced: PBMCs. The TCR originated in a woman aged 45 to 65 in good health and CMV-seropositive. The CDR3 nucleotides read TGTGCCAGCAGCGAGGGACAGCCGGGCTATGGCTACACCTTC. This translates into CASSEGQPGYGYTF. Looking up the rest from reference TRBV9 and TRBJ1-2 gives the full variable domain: DSGVTQTPKHLITATGQRVTLRCSPRSGDLSVYWYQQSLDQGLQFLIQYYNGEERAKGNILERFSAQQFPDLHSELNLSSLELGDSALYFCASSEGQPGYGYTFGSGTRLTVV.